The subject of this entry is one T cell receptor beta chain. This CDR3 contains 14 residues. CDR1 and CDR2 (germline): LNHDA, SQIVND (reference sequence). V lost 1 base and J lost 4, with 8 bases in between. This sample is part of a study of control samples from healthy donors and cancer patients. Assay: immunoSEQ multiplex PCR; the TCRdb copy retains only in-frame clones and omits some. The table shows about 97,000 clones, with around 88% occurring only once. This receptor was obtained from a man aged 25 to 40 in good health. V gene TRBV19 combines with J gene TRBJ1-5; D gene ambiguous. Sequenced input: blood. The CDR3 DNA reads as TGTGCCAGTAGTATAGCTGGGCCAAATCAGCCCCAGCATTTT. This gives the protein CASSIAGPNQPQHF.